This T cell receptor (beta chain) was captured in a study of T-cell reconstitution after alpha-beta-depleted transplantation in children. Many counts were recorded for this clonotype. Its antigen remains unknown. V lost 8 bases to trimming and J lost 4 bases; unmatched junction nucleotides: 9. Germline V gives CDR1 DFQATT, CDR2 SNEGSKA (reference sequence). This CDR3 region has 14 residues. A library of TCRbeta sequences, prepared with unique molecular identifiers, was generated. TCRdb re-derived calls from the PCR reads in MiXCR, one entry per CDR3 protein. Of hundreds of thousands of distinct CDR3 sequences in the sample, about 12% were seen once. Broader study findings: Diversity of TCRbeta at day 60 was high in some patients, arising from surviving recipient T cells and thymic progenitors. T-cell counts and diversity at one year following transplant were attributed mainly to newly produced T cells. Several hundred rapidly expanded clones from non-depleted graft cells reportedly supplied alpha-beta T cells about two months post-transplant.

The sequence derives from a girl aged 2-10 years with congenital amegakaryocytic thrombocytopenia, due to receive a stem cell transplant. This chain joins TRBV20-1 and TRBJ1-4; 8 nucleotides line up with TRBD1. Sequenced material: PBMCs, taken before TCRalphabeta/CD19-depleted stem cell transplant. CDR3 residues: CSCQTGGDNEKLFF. Written as DNA, the CDR3 is TGCAGTTGTCAAACAGGGGGTGATAATGAAAAACTGTTTTTT.